The source of this TCR beta chain is a study of identical twins. Germline V CDR1 and CDR2: DFQATT, SNEGSKA (reference sequence). V lost 5 bases and J 0 bases, leaving 8 bases between the germline ends. The length of the CDR3 is 13 residues. TCRdb reanalysed the 5' RACE reads using MiXCR and keeps one entry per CDR3 protein. The sample includes 510,000 or so distinct CDR3 sequences, over 12% of them seen just once. This sample was also put to use in a study of yellow fever vaccine responses in identical twins.

The specimen was CD4+ T cells sorted from blood. This chain uses TRBV20-1 with TRBJ1-3; the D is unclear. The origin of this receptor is a woman aged 18-29 years in good health. CDR3 sequence (DNA): TGCAGTGCTTTGTGGAGCTCTGGAAACACCATATATTTT. It translates to CSALWSSGNTIYF.